This TCR beta chain was captured by sequencing in a study of CD8 T cells in Susac syndrome. Background on the study: Patients with Susac syndrome, at blood draw, were therapy-naive, on corticosteroids, or on intravenous immunoglobulin alone.

CD8+ and CD4+ T cells from blood underwent TCR beta sequencing. TEMRA cells were FACS-enriched, unlike CD8+ and CD4+ T cells, which were negatively isolated. Study results and caveats: There was no clonal expansion in the CD4+ T cell repertoires of Susac syndrome.

Points on this clonotype: Its antigen is not identified.

This CDR3 comprises 15 residues. The V and J ends lost 7 bases and 2 bases, in that order; junction bases with no gene match: 10. Germline loops: CDR1 SQVTM, CDR2 ANQGSEA. A quantity of roughly 0.5 to 1 ug RNA underwent reverse transcription using random hexamers. Each CDR3 protein gets one entry after TCRdb re-called the immunoSEQ multiplex PCR reads with MiXCR. The sample records approximately 190,000 distinct CDR3 sequences, approximately 96% being singletons. The chain uses TRBV29-1 and TRBJ1-5, with TRBD1 matching over 8 bases. The sequenced sample was CD4+ T cells from PBMCs. The clonotype originates from a human donor with Susac syndrome. CDR3 DNA: TGCAGCGCCTCAGGGGGCGGGCGCGGCAATCAGCCCCAGCATTTT. It encodes CSASGGGRGNQPQHF.